The clone carrying this T cell receptor (beta chain) has ten or more counts. Its antigen is unidentified. The investigators amplified TCR beta CDR3 regions from RNA transcripts. HTBI primers drove first-round RT-PCR of the TCR CDR3. TCRdb re-called the multiplex PCR reads with MiXCR, one entry per CDR3 protein. The table shows about 560,000 distinct CDR3 sequences, with 16% occurring only once. The sample is drawn from a study of T cells in Graves' hyperthyroidism and ophthalmopathy. Whole-study results and caveats: The majority of expanded thyroid clonotypes above 0.001 also appeared in blood.

No progression to ophthalmopathy during 18 months of follow-up defined stable disease. Each patient was aged 18 to 65 and had newly diagnosed hyperthyroidism of under 2 months' duration. This sample holds PBMCs from roughly 10 ml fresh peripheral blood. Trimming cost V 3 bases and J 6 bases, with 2 bases left between them. Germline V gene lookup returns CDR1 MNHNS and CDR2 SASEGT. CDR3 size: 10 residues. This chain joins TRBV6-1 and TRBJ2-5; no reliable D call. This clonotype originated in a woman aged 18-35 years with Graves' hyperthyroidism. The sequenced sample consisted of blood. The CDR3 DNA is TGTGCCAGCAGTGAGAAGACCCAGTACTTC. Translated: CASSEKTQYF.